This TCR beta chain was observed in a study of OX40 agonist ivuxolimab in advanced cancers. Study summary: At 0.01 to 10 mg/kg, ivuxolimab was administered intravenously to patients every 2 weeks. General observations from the study: Compared with others, partial responders at 0.1-3.0 mg/kg displayed clonal expansion among the lowest. Expanded peripheral T-cell antigen specificity went undetermined.

Method: immunoSEQ multiplex PCR; TCRdb's copy keeps in-frame clones and lacks some. The sample records tens of thousands of clones, roughly 88% being singletons. The CDR3 is 15 residues long. Trimming took 0 bases from V and 8 from J; bases not matched to a gene: 2. The germline V gene has CDR1 SGHNT and CDR2 YYREEE (reference sequence). Regarding this clone: As yet, its antigen is unknown.

Exclusion of a patient followed from autoimmune disease history or systemic immunosuppression. The material sequenced was CD4+ or CD8+ T cells sorted from blood, taken in a trial of the OX40 agonist ivuxolimab. The V call is TRBV5-4, the J call TRBJ1-6; TRBD1 matches at 10 bases. The sequence derives from an adult with an advanced solid tumor such as melanoma, head and neck, liver or kidney cancer. Here the CDR3 DNA reads TGTGCCAGCAGCTTGGCTGGGACAGGGGATTCACCCCTCCACTTT. As protein: CASSLAGTGDSPLHF.